The 15 T cell receptor beta chains listed next were all sequenced from one sample in a study of cytomegalovirus exposure and HLA in healthy donors. Method: immunoSEQ multiplex PCR; TCRdb's copy keeps in-frame clones and lacks some. The sample has around 52,000 clones; approximately 93% are singletons. The sequenced sample was PBMCs. The receptors derive from a woman between 18 and 29 years old in good health and CMV-seronegative.

The rearrangement uses TRBV27 and TRBJ1-4, with 12 bases matching TRBD1. Losses at the gene ends were 4 bases for V and 8 bases for J; bases not matched to a gene: 2. The length of the CDR3 is 14 residues. CDR1 and CDR2 from the germline V gene are MNHEY and SMNVEV (reference sequence). The CDR3 DNA reads TGTGCCAGCAGTTGGGGACAGGGGGCCGAAAAACTGTTTTTT. This gives the protein CASSWGQGAEKLFF.

This chain uses TRBV6-5 with TRBJ2-5; maybe TRBD1 (5 bases). V lost 2 bases and J lost 5, with 15 bases in between. Germline V gene data show CDR1 as MNHEY and CDR2 as SVGAGI. This CDR3 has 15 amino acids. CDR3 region: CASSYTRVQGETQYF. The DNA for the CDR3 is TGTGCCAGCAGTTACACCAGGGTCCAAGGGGAGACCCAGTACTTC.

V is TRBV7-9 and J is TRBJ2-6; D not resolved. CDR3 length: 15 residues. With 4 bases removed from V and 1 base from J, the gap between germline ends came to 8 bases. The germline CDR1 and CDR2 sequences are SEHNR and FQNEAQ (reference sequence). CDR3 region: CASSSTDSGANVLTF. The CDR3 DNA sequence: TGTGCCAGCAGCTCAACAGATTCTGGGGCCAACGTCCTGACTTTC.

The chain couples TRBV6-5 to TRBJ1-2; D perhaps matches TRBD1 (5 bases). The CDR3 is made up of 14 amino acids. Trimming took 7 bases from V and 7 from J, leaving 19 bases between them. In germline, CDR1 is MNHEY, CDR2 SVGAGI. The CDR3 spells CASTTGGISTGYTF. The CDR3 bases are TGTGCCAGCACTACCGGGGGGATTTCGACTGGCTACACCTTC.

This clone has a single count. The chain carries TRBV7-2 and TRBJ2-7; D is ambiguous. The CDR3 is 12 amino acids. Germline CDR1 is SGHTA and CDR2 is FQGNSA. Trimming cost V 4 bases and J 1 base, with 5 bases left between them. CDR3 bases: TGTGCCAGCAGCTCAAATTCCTACGAGCAGTACTTC. It encodes CASSSNSYEQYF.

The chain couples TRBV5-1 to TRBJ2-4; TRBD1 agrees at 7 bases. CDR3 length: 17 amino acids. Trimming took 0 bases from V and 0 from J; bases not matched to a gene: 6. Per the germline V gene, CDR1 is SGHRS and CDR2 is YFSETQ. CDR3: CASSLGGTDLAKNIQYF. CDR3 coding DNA: TGCGCCAGCAGCTTGGGGGGGACAGATCTAGCCAAAAACATTCAGTACTTC.

This clone was recorded once. The J gene is TRBJ1-1, the V gene TRBV5-1, with D possibly matching TRBD1 (6 bases). Germline assignment: CDR1 SGHRS and CDR2 YFSETQ. The CDR3 covers 16 residues. V was cut by 4 bases and J by 1 base, with 17 bases left in between. The CDR3 here is CASSPGGGQGNTEAFF. The CDR3 region has the DNA TGCGCCAGCAGCCCGGGCGGGGGGCAAGGGAACACTGAAGCTTTCTTT.

The CDR3 DNA sequence: TGCAGCGTCCGAACTAACACTGAAGCTTTCTTT. Translating gives CSVRTNTEAFF. This chain joins TRBV29-1 and TRBJ1-1, with unresolved D. CDR1 SQVTM and CDR2 ANQGSEA come from the germline V gene. The CDR3 covers 11 residues. V dropped 6 bases and J dropped 2 bases, with 7 bases sitting between them. Full variable domain (rest looked up from reference TRBV29-1 and TRBJ1-1): SAVISQKPSRDICQRGTSLTIQCQVDSQVTMMFWYRQQPGQSLTLIATANQGSEATYESGFVIDKFPISRPNLTFSTLTVSNMSPEDSSIYLCSVRTNTEAFFGQGTRLTVV.

The V call is TRBV21-1, the J call TRBJ1-2; the table's D call, TRBD1, was not checked against the DNA. TRBV21-1 is designated a pseudogene. This CDR3 region has 16 residues. CDR3 amino acids: CASSKSWDRDRGGYTF. DNA of the CDR3: TGTGCCAGCAGCAAATCTTGGGACAGGGATCGAGGTGGCTACACCTTC.

CDR3 nucleotide sequence: TGTGCCAGCAGTCGGGACAGGGACTCCTACAATGAGCAGTTCTTC. Amino acids: CASSRDRDSYNEQFF. The J gene is TRBJ2-1, the V gene TRBV2; 9 nucleotides agree with TRBD1. Germline V CDR1 and CDR2: SNHLY, FYNNEI. The CDR3 has 15 amino acids. After removal of 5 bases from V and 0 bases from J, the junction contained 2 bases not matched to a gene.

The V call is TRBV10-3, the J call TRBJ2-5, with 8 nucleotides matching TRBD1. CDR1 and CDR2 (germline): ENHRY, SYGVKD. V lost 6 bases and J lost 5; bases outside the gene matches: 5. The CDR3 sequence is 13 residues long. DNA of the CDR3: TGTGCCATCAGGACTCGGGACAGGGAGACCCAGTACTTC. Its protein is CAIRTRDRETQYF.

This clone was recorded only once. CDR3 protein: CASSGQFTDTQYF. The CDR3 DNA follows: TGTGCCAGCAGTGGACAGTTCACAGATACGCAGTATTTT. The rearrangement joins TRBV9 to TRBJ2-3; a possible D gene is TRBD1 (6 bases). Germline V gene sequence: CDR1 SGDLS, CDR2 YYNGEE. CDR3 length: 13 amino acids. V dropped 5 bases and J dropped 2 bases, with 9 bases sitting between them. Full variable domain (remainder filled in from reference TRBV9 and TRBJ2-3): DSGVTQTPKHLITATGQRVTLRCSPRSGDLSVYWYQQSLDQGLQFLIQYYNGEERAKGNILERFSAQQFPDLHSELNLSSLELGDSALYFCASSGQFTDTQYFGPGTRLTVL.

The chain is built from TRBV7-8 and TRBJ1-5, with unresolved D. The germline CDR1 and CDR2 sequences are SGHVS and FQNEAQ. The CDR3 has 15 residues. Deletions cut 5 bases from V and 0 bases from J, with 11 bases between. The CDR3 nucleotides read TGTGCCAGCAGCCTAGATAGTAATAGCAATCAGCCCCAGCATTTT. Its translation: CASSLDSNSNQPQHF.

The V call is TRBV4-1, the J call TRBJ2-5, with 7 bases fitting TRBD2. CDR3 size: 18 residues. Germline V gives CDR1 MGHRA, CDR2 YSYEKL. Germline trimming cut 4 bases from V and 2 bases from J; bases unmatched to any gene: 16. The CDR3 region is CASSRSPGGGAYQETQYF. The CDR3 nucleotides read TGCGCCAGCAGCCGTTCCCCGGGCGGGGGAGCTTATCAAGAGACCCAGTACTTC.

The chain combines TRBV27 with TRBJ2-1; weak D call: TRBD1 (6 bases). CDR1 and CDR2 from the germline V gene are MNHEY and SMNVEV (reference sequence). CDR3 size: 14 residues. V lost 8 bases and J lost 3, with 14 bases in between. The CDR3 protein is CASGDETGYNEQFF. Written as DNA, the CDR3 is TGTGCCAGCGGGGACGAGACAGGCTACAATGAGCAGTTCTTC.